This T cell receptor (beta chain) was obtained from a study of identical twins. This clonotype appeared a few times. Its specificity is unknown. General study results and limits: Diverse VJ usage suggested most zero-insertion clonotypes were not invariant T cells. For cord blood, abundant beta clonotypes had fewer insertions, unlike memory repertoires, which showed none. Beta out-of-frame twin sharing showed a weaker excess.

The V segment lost 7 bases and the J segment 5 bases; nucleotides outside the gene matches: 14. The CDR3 has 16 residues. TCRdb reprocessed the 5' RACE reads via MiXCR and lists one record per CDR3 protein. This sample yields hundreds of thousands of distinct CDR3 sequences, of which over 5% are seen a single time; under 2% belongs to the top ten. This TCR was recovered from a man younger than 30 in good health. The sample consisted of naive T cells sorted from blood. J is TRBJ2-3 and V is TRBV12-3 or TRBV12-4, with 8 bases matching TRBD1. For the CDR3, the DNA is TGTGCCAGCACCTCGGACAGGGTATCTGTTGGAGATACGCAGTATTTT. Residues: CASTSDRVSVGDTQYF.